The rows below give T cell receptor beta chains drawn from one sample of a study of T cells in Graves' hyperthyroidism and ophthalmopathy. TCRdb independently ran MiXCR on the multiplex PCR reads; one entry per CDR3 protein. This table holds about 400,000 distinct CDR3 sequences, around 14% found once. The sequenced sample consisted of blood. The receptors originated from a woman aged 18-29 years with Graves' hyperthyroidism. CDR3s include the opening cysteine and the closing phenylalanine or tryptophan. Some rows have no size entry. The others give once, few or many, or a class for an expanded clone.

size: .; V: TRBV10-2; J: TRBJ2-2; CDR3: CASSGVTGELFF
size: once; V: TRBV20-1; J: TRBJ2-1; CDR3: CSARGKGITSGGTHHEQFF
size: many; V: TRBV7-8; J: TRBJ2-3; CDR3: CASSAWTLDTQYF
size: many; V: TRBV12-5; J: TRBJ2-3; CDR3: CASGRLGASTDTQYF
size: .; V: TRBV12-3/TRBV12-4; J: TRBJ2-7; CDR3: CASSQGLAGRYEQYF
size: many; V: TRBV3-1; J: TRBJ2-1; CDR3: CASSQDGSGPYNEQFF
size: .; V: TRBV5-6; J: TRBJ2-7; CDR3: CASSKIAGGGLSEQYF
size: .; V: TRBV12-3/TRBV12-4; J: TRBJ2-4; CDR3: CASSLAGAKNIQYF
size: .; V: TRBV5-8; J: TRBJ2-7; CDR3: CASRAALRGAYEQYF
size: many; V: TRBV5-1; J: TRBJ1-5; CDR3: CASSLAGRTHGSGNQPQHF
size: .; V: TRBV6-1; J: TRBJ2-5; CDR3: CASTKRGGGKRVQETQYF
size: many; V: TRBV12-3/TRBV12-4; J: TRBJ1-5; CDR3: CASSFTGQGHQPQHF
size: .; V: TRBV20-1; J: TRBJ1-1; CDR3: CAAAQGITEAFF
size: many; V: TRBV3-1; J: TRBJ2-3; CDR3: CASRNLGQATDTQYF
size: many; V: TRBV20-1; J: TRBJ1-3; CDR3: CSARNRESGNTIYF
size: many; V: TRBV27; J: TRBJ2-7; CDR3: CASSLKREPYYEQYF
size: .; V: TRBV2; J: TRBJ2-7; CDR3: CASSEDDRGRYEQYF
size: many; V: TRBV30; J: TRBJ1-1; CDR3: CAWGGGAEAFF
size: many; V: TRBV7-8; J: TRBJ2-7; CDR3: CASSLGSGAVYEQYF
size: many; V: TRBV28; J: TRBJ2-1; CDR3: CASSASGLNYNEQFF
size: many; V: TRBV20-1; J: TRBJ2-7; CDR3: CSAREDLGEQYF
size: many; V: TRBV10-3; J: TRBJ2-7; CDR3: CAISESGPLLEQYF
size: many; V: TRBV7-3; J: TRBJ1-1; CDR3: CASSSGPNTEAFF
size: many; V: TRBV20-1; J: TRBJ1-5; CDR3: CSARGVDSYSNQPQHF
size: few; V: TRBV12-3/TRBV12-4; J: TRBJ2-3; CDR3: CASSLGWAGGGTDTQYF
size: .; V: TRBV5-1; J: TRBJ1-2; CDR3: CASSFSTPGQGEPNYGYTF
size: many; V: TRBV10-3; J: TRBJ2-7; CDR3: CAISPGTATYEQYF